The next 22 T cell receptor beta chains were all read from a single sample in a study of cytomegalovirus exposure and HLA in healthy donors. PCR amplification relied on 60 Vbeta primers (plus 13 Jbeta primers). The method was immunoSEQ multiplex PCR; TCRdb's version includes in-frame clones alone and lacks a portion of them. The sample contains about 190,000 clones, about 89% of which appear only once. The specimen was PBMCs. These receptors all stem from a man between 25 and 39 years old in good health and CMV-seronegative.

The chain recombines TRBV5-6 with TRBJ1-1; 10 bases line up with TRBD1. The V and J ends lost 0 bases and 3 bases, in that order; junction bases with no gene match: 2. CDR1 is SGHDT, CDR2 YYEEEE, per germline. CDR3 length: 15 residues. The CDR3 reads CASSLAGTGDTEAFF. For the CDR3, the DNA is TGTGCCAGCAGCTTGGCCGGGACAGGGGACACTGAAGCTTTCTTT.

The chain joins TRBV6-6 to TRBJ2-7; maybe TRBD2 (5 bases). V lost 6 bases to trimming and J lost 3 bases, with 18 bases between them. The CDR3 runs to 15 residues. Germline CDR1 is MNHNY and CDR2 is SVGAGI (reference sequence). The CDR3 sequence: CASRASGDSHYEQYF. The CDR3 DNA sequence: TGTGCCAGCAGGGCCAGCGGAGACTCCCACTACGAGCAGTACTTC.

This CDR3 is CASSQGGGGSYEQYF. The CDR3 DNA reads as TGCGCCAGCAGCCAGGGGGGAGGGGGCTCCTACGAGCAGTACTTC. This chain links TRBV4-1 with TRBJ2-7; D is perhaps TRBD2 (7 bases). Per the germline V gene, CDR1 is MGHRA and CDR2 is YSYEKL. There are 15 residues in the CDR3. Trimming shortened V by 3 bases and J by 0 bases, and 12 bases separated the two germline ends.

The chain joins TRBV5-4 to TRBJ2-1; 10 nucleotides align to TRBD2. The CDR3 is 15 amino acids. V shed 4 bases, J shed 8 bases, and the junction held 9 bases outside the gene matches. Per germline, CDR1 SGHNT and CDR2 YYREEE (reference sequence). In nucleotides, the CDR3 is TGTGCCAGCAGCCTGGGGGGGACTAGCGCGGATGAGCAGTTCTTC. Translation: CASSLGGTSADEQFF.

The chain carries TRBV2 and TRBJ2-3; D gene unclear. CDR1 and CDR2 from the germline V gene are SNHLY and FYNNEI. This CDR3 has 11 amino acids. V was clipped by 8 bases and J by 8 bases, with 11 bases between them. The CDR3 sequence is CASRTRFTQYF. The DNA for the CDR3 is TGTGCCAGCCGCACCCGGTTTACGCAGTATTTT.

The chain couples TRBV2 to TRBJ2-6, with D unresolved. From germline, CDR1 is SNHLY and CDR2 FYNNEI. Trimming shortened V by 7 bases and J by 2 bases, and 12 bases separated the two germline ends. The CDR3 extends over 15 amino acids. The CDR3 protein is CASNSNLPGANVLTF. In DNA form, the CDR3 reads TGTGCCAGCAACAGTAACTTACCTGGGGCCAACGTCCTGACTTTC.

The J gene is TRBJ2-5, the V gene TRBV10-3; D gene uncertain. Looked up from germline, CDR1 is ENHRY and CDR2 is SYGVKD. The V end was cut by 3 bases, the J end by 5 bases, with 10 bases between. This CDR3 region has 13 residues. CDR3 amino acids: CAISDSLGETQYF. CDR3 nucleotides: TGTGCCATCAGTGATTCCCTCGGGGAGACCCAGTACTTC.

This chain links TRBV19 with TRBJ1-5, with 8 bases fitting TRBD1. CDR1 and CDR2 (germline): LNHDA, SQIVND (reference sequence). The CDR3 is made up of 17 amino acids. V lost 3 bases and J lost 0; bases outside the gene matches: 7. The CDR3 DNA is TGTGCCAGTAGTATCTATGGGACAGGTCTTAGCAATCAGCCCCAGCATTTT. Protein: CASSIYGTGLSNQPQHF.

The chain links TRBV6-1 to TRBJ1-1; 10 bases match TRBD1. V shed 1 base and J 3 bases; nucleotides not matched to a gene: 2. The CDR3 sequence is 15 residues long. Germline assignment: CDR1 MNHNS and CDR2 SASEGT. The CDR3 protein is CASSEEGTGDTEAFF. In DNA form, the CDR3 reads TGTGCCAGCAGTGAAGAGGGGACAGGGGACACTGAAGCTTTCTTT.

This clone was counted a few times. CDR3 loop: CASSLRTMNQPQHF. CDR3 coding DNA: TGTGCCAGCAGTTTACGGACAATGAATCAGCCCCAGCATTTT. The chain carries TRBV28 and TRBJ1-5; maybe TRBD1 (5 bases). Germline V gene data show CDR1 as MDHEN and CDR2 as SYDVKM. With 2 bases removed from V and 4 bases from J, the gap between germline ends came to 9 bases. The CDR3 has 14 amino acids.

This clone was observed a few times. This chain links TRBV4-1 with TRBJ2-4, with TRBD1 as a possible D gene (6 bases). Trimming removed 2 bases at V and 3 bases at J, with 14 bases between. Germline loops: CDR1 MGHRA, CDR2 YSYEKL. The CDR3 runs to 16 residues. CDR3 DNA: TGCGCCAGCAGCCAAATGGGTTCCAGGGGCAAAAACATTCAGTACTTC. Amino acids: CASSQMGSRGKNIQYF.

The genes are TRBV18 and TRBJ1-4; D is ambiguous. V was shortened by 3 bases and J by 5 bases, with 10 bases between the two germline ends. Germline assignment: CDR1 KGHSH and CDR2 LQKENI. The CDR3 has 14 amino acids. The CDR3: CASSPQVENEKLFF. In DNA form, the CDR3 reads TGTGCCAGCTCACCCCAGGTTGAAAATGAAAAACTGTTTTTT.

The V gene is TRBV15, the J gene TRBJ2-1; 9 bases line up with TRBD1. The CDR3 loop spans 16 amino acids. Trimming removed 1 base from V and 5 bases from J; junction bases left unmatched: 6. Germline-derived CDR1 and CDR2 are LNHNV and YYDKDF (reference sequence). This CDR3 is CATSRGLGQGNNEQFF. As DNA, the CDR3 is TGTGCCACCAGCAGAGGGTTGGGACAGGGTAACAATGAGCAGTTCTTC.

As concerns this clone: Its ends do not fully match the called genes, so a read error is possible. The chain recombines TRBV7-9 with TRBJ1-2, with 8 bases aligning to TRBD1. The CDR3 runs 15 residues. The germline gives CDR1 SEHNR, CDR2 FQNEAQ (reference sequence). The CDR3 nucleotides are TGTTCCAGCAGCTATCCAGGGGGCGAAGGCTATGGCTACACCTTC. Its protein is CSSSYPGGEGYGYTF.

This chain joins TRBV29-1 and TRBJ2-5; D possibly corresponds to TRBD1 (5 bases). This CDR3 is built from 13 residues. The V end was cut by 4 bases, the J end by 1 base, with 10 bases between. Germline CDR1 reads SQVTM; CDR2 reads ANQGSEA. The CDR3 is CSVAGNPQETQYF. The CDR3 DNA reads TGCAGCGTTGCAGGGAATCCCCAAGAGACCCAGTACTTC.

The chain employs TRBV4-3 and TRBJ2-7; D gene unclear. V was trimmed by 4 bases and J by 4 bases, leaving 11 bases between them. Per the germline V gene, CDR1 is LGHNA and CDR2 is YSLEER. There are 13 residues in the CDR3. The CDR3 sequence: CASSLSQQYEQYF. The CDR3 DNA sequence: TGCGCCAGCAGCCTCTCTCAACAGTACGAGCAGTACTTC.

The chain has TRBV10-1 and TRBJ2-7; 8 nucleotides line up with TRBD1. Germline values: CDR1 WNHNN, CDR2 SYGVQD (reference sequence). The ends lost 2 bases at V and 2 bases at J; junction bases unmatched: 5. The CDR3 extends over 15 amino acids. CDR3 coding DNA: TGCGCCAGCAGTGAGCCCGGGACAGGAGCCTACGAGCAGTACTTC. As protein: CASSEPGTGAYEQYF.

This sequence joins TRBV6-5 and TRBJ2-4; 7 nucleotides align to TRBD2. The CDR3 extends over 15 amino acids. Germline CDR1 is MNHEY and CDR2 is SVGAGI. Germline trimming cut 6 bases from V and 0 bases from J; bases unmatched to any gene: 5. CDR3 sequence reads: CASSRAGRAKNIQYF. CDR3 coding DNA: TGTGCCAGCAGCCGAGCGGGGAGAGCCAAAAACATTCAGTACTTC.

This clone came up a few times. Other DNA sequences from this sample encode an identical CDR3 as well. The rearrangement links TRBV5-1 to TRBJ1-4; D remains ambiguous. V was clipped by 0 bases and J by 0 bases, with 9 bases between them. CDR3 size: 16 residues. The germline gives CDR1 SGHRS, CDR2 YFSETQ. CDR3 sequence: CASSLGGFATNEKLFF. CDR3 DNA: TGCGCCAGCAGCTTGGGTGGCTTTGCAACTAATGAAAAACTGTTTTTT.

The rearrangement joins TRBV30 to TRBJ2-1, with D tentatively TRBD2 (6 bases). The CDR3 covers 13 residues. The germline CDR1 and CDR2 sequences are GTSNPN and SVGIG (reference sequence). V lost 2 bases to trimming and J lost 8 bases, with 13 bases between them. The CDR3 coding sequence is TGTGCCTGGAGTCCCTCCGGGAGCGATGAGCAGTTCTTC. Amino acid sequence: CAWSPSGSDEQFF.

V gene TRBV5-8 combines with J gene TRBJ2-2, with TRBD1 matching 9 bases. The CDR3 has 17 amino acids. Germline values: CDR1 SGHTS, CDR2 YDEGEE. The J segment lost 6 bases and the V segment lost 0 bases, leaving 9 bases of the junction unmatched. The DNA for the CDR3 is TGTGCCAGCAGCTTGGCTAAATTCGGGACAGGGTCCGGGGAGCTGTTTTTT. Its translation is CASSLAKFGTGSGELFF.

In the case of this clone: The junction does not match germline at one end; this may be a read error. The rearrangement uses TRBV7-9 and TRBJ2-7; a weak D match, TRBD2 (6 bases). This CDR3 region has 14 residues. The germline CDR1 and CDR2 sequences are SEHNR and FQNEAQ (reference sequence). This CDR3 reads CSSSRRDRPYEQYF. CDR3 bases: TGTTCCAGCAGCCGGAGGGACCGCCCCTACGAGCAGTACTTC.